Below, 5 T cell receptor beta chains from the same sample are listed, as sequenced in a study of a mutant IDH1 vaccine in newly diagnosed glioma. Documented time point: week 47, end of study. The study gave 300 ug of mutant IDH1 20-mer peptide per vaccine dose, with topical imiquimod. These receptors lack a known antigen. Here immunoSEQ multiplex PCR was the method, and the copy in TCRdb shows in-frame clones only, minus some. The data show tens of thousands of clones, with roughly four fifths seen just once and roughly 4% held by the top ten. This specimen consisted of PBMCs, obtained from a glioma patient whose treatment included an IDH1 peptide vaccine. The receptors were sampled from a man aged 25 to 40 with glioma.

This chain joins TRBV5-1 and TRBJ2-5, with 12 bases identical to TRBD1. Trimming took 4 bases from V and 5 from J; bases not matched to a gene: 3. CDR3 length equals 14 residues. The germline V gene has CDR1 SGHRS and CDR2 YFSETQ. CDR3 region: CASSHGTGGETQYF. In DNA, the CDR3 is TGCGCCAGCAGCCACGGGACAGGGGGCGAGACCCAGTACTTC.

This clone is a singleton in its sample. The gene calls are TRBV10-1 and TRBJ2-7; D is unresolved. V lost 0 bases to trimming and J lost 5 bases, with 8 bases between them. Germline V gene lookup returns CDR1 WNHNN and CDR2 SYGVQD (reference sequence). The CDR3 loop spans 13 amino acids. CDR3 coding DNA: TGCGCCAGCAGTGAGTCTGTGCCCGACGAGCAGTACTTC. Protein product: CASSESVPDEQYF.

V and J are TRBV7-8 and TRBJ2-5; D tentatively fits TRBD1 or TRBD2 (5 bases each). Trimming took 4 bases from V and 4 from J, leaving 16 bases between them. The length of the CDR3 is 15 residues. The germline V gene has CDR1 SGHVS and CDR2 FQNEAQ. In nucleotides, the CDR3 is TGTGCCAGCAGCTCAAACTTGGGGGTGGGAGAGACCCAGTACTTC. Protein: CASSSNLGVGETQYF. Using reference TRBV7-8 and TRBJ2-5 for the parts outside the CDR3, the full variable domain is GAGVSQSPRYKVAKRGQDVALRCDPISGHVSLFWYQQALGQGPEFLTYFQNEAQLDKSGLPSDRFFAERPEGSVSTLKIQRTQQEDSAVYLCASSSNLGVGETQYFGPGTRLLVL.

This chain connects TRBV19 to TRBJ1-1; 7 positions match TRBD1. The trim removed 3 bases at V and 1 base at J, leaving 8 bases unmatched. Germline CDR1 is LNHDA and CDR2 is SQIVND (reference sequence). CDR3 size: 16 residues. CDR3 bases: TGTGCCAGTAGTATCGCCCGCACAGGGGAGAACACTGAAGCTTTCTTT. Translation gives CASSIARTGENTEAFF.

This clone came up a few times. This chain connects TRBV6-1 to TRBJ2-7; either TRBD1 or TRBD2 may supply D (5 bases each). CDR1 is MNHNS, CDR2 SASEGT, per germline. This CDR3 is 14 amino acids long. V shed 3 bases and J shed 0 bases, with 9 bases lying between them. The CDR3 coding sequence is TGTGCCAGCAGTGATCGGGACGGCTCCTACGAGCAGTACTTC. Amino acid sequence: CASSDRDGSYEQYF.